The 10 T cell receptor beta chains given below trace back to one sample, sequenced in a study of OX40 agonist ivuxolimab in advanced cancers. Sequencing was performed with immunoSEQ multiplex PCR; in TCRdb, only in-frame clones are kept and a portion is missing. The sample gives about 51,000 clones, around 80% of which show up once; approximately 24% is in the top ten. Sequences were derived from CD4+ or CD8+ T cells sorted from blood, sampled in a trial of the OX40 agonist ivuxolimab. Receptors originate from an adult with an advanced solid tumor such as melanoma, head and neck, liver or kidney cancer.

The chain links TRBV7-7 to TRBJ2-1, with a possible D match to TRBD2 (5 bases). Deletions cut 1 base from V and 4 bases from J, with 11 bases between. Germline lookup yields CDR1 SSHAT and CDR2 FNYEAQ (reference sequence). This CDR3 contains 15 residues. The CDR3 region has the DNA TGTGCCAGCAGCTTAGAACCCGGGATATACAATGAGCAGTTCTTC. This sequence encodes CASSLEPGIYNEQFF. The full variable domain, its missing parts supplied by reference TRBV7-7 and TRBJ2-1, is GAGVSQSPRYKVTKRGQDVTLRCDPISSHATLYWYQQALGQGPEFLTYFNYEAQPDKSGLPSDRFSAERPEGSISTLTIQRTEQRDSAMYRCASSLEPGIYNEQFFGPGTRLTVL.

The genes are TRBV19 and TRBJ2-1, with 8 bases matching TRBD2. CDR1 and CDR2 (germline): LNHDA, SQIVND (reference sequence). V was clipped by 5 bases and J by 0 bases; unmatched bases: 6. This CDR3 comprises 16 residues. CDR3: CASSWSGRGSYNEQFF. The CDR3 DNA sequence: TGTGCCAGTAGTTGGAGCGGGAGAGGCTCCTACAATGAGCAGTTCTTC.

The chain employs TRBV13 and TRBJ2-7; 9 bases match TRBD1. Germline V gene sequence: CDR1 PRHDT, CDR2 FYEKMQ (reference sequence). This CDR3 spans 15 amino acids. The trim removed 5 bases at V and 0 bases at J, leaving 5 bases unmatched. The CDR3 coding sequence is TGTGCCAGCAGCCTGGGGGGACAGGGCTCCTACGAGCAGTACTTC. Translation: CASSLGGQGSYEQYF.

This chain connects TRBV10-2 to TRBJ2-7; D might be TRBD2 (6 bases). V was pared by 6 bases and J by 4 bases, with 10 bases between. Germline lookup yields CDR1 WSHSY and CDR2 SAAADI. The CDR3 sequence is 12 residues long. The CDR3 protein is CASSGSGYEQYF. In DNA, the CDR3 is TGCGCCAGCAGCGGGAGTGGATACGAGCAGTACTTC.

The rearrangement links TRBV28 to TRBJ1-2; 7 nucleotides agree with TRBD1. Germline V gene sequence: CDR1 MDHEN, CDR2 SYDVKM. Trimming took 10 bases from V and 3 from J; bases not matched to a gene: 8. There are 13 residues in the CDR3. For the CDR3, the DNA is TGTGCCACCGACTTGGGGACAGACTATGGCTACACCTTC. Protein product: CATDLGTDYGYTF.

V is TRBV7-3 and J is TRBJ2-1; perhaps TRBD1 as D (5 bases). V was cut by 3 bases and J by 3 bases, with 9 bases left in between. The CDR3 contains 14 residues. Germline V gives CDR1 SGHTA, CDR2 FQGTGA. The CDR3: CASSLDTNYNEQFF. The CDR3 bases are TGTGCCAGCAGCTTGGACACAAACTACAATGAGCAGTTCTTC.

Only a few counts were recorded for this clone. This sequence joins TRBV28 and TRBJ2-7; D not certain. V gave up 8 bases and J gave up 2 bases, with 13 bases separating them. The CDR3 runs to 13 residues. Germline V gives CDR1 MDHEN, CDR2 SYDVKM. The CDR3 DNA follows: TGTGCCAGCGGGCAGGTGGTACCCTACGAGCAGTACTTC. Translation gives CASGQVVPYEQYF.

The V call is TRBV7-9, the J call TRBJ2-2, with D unresolved. The CDR3 length is 14 residues. Deletions cut 6 bases from V and 0 bases from J, with 8 bases between. The V gene's germline CDR1 is SEHNR and CDR2 FQNEAQ (reference sequence). The CDR3, as DNA: TGTGCCAGCAGTGTCACAACGAACACCGGGGAGCTGTTTTTT. It specifies CASSVTTNTGELFF.

The V gene is TRBV4-3, the J gene TRBJ2-1; D is undetermined. The V and J ends lost 5 bases and 6 bases respectively, with 8 bases between them. Per germline, CDR1 LGHNA and CDR2 YSLEER. CDR3 length: 12 residues. The CDR3 nucleotides read TGCGCCAGCAGCAACGGGTTCAATGAGCAGTTCTTC. Encoded protein: CASSNGFNEQFF.

The rearrangement links TRBV5-5 to TRBJ1-2, with 10 bases matching TRBD1. The CDR3 length is 16 residues. Germline V gives CDR1 SGHKS, CDR2 YYEKEE (reference sequence). The V and J ends lost 0 bases and 6 bases, in that order; junction bases with no gene match: 8. As DNA, the CDR3 is TGTGCCAGCAGCTTGGTGTCGACAGGGGGCGCGAATGGCTACACCTTC. This translates into CASSLVSTGGANGYTF.